The 15 T cell receptor beta chains below all came from one sample that was sequenced in a study of shared clonotypes between healthy human individuals. Sequencing was performed with immunoSEQ multiplex PCR; in TCRdb, only in-frame clones are kept and a portion is missing. The sample yields around 2,000,000 clones, about 95% seen once. Positive CCR7 selection of CD45RO-negative cells yielded the naive CD8 cells, and terminally differentiated effector memory CD45RA+ cells were excluded. The sample taken for sequencing was naive CD8+ T cells sorted from blood. The origin of the receptors is a man aged 18 to 35 in good health.

This chain links TRBV30 with TRBJ2-2; D gene ambiguous. CDR3 length: 13 residues. V dropped 2 bases and J dropped 1 base, with 5 bases sitting between them. Germline loops: CDR1 GTSNPN, CDR2 SVGIG (reference sequence). The CDR3 nucleotides are TGTGCCTGGAGTACTCTGAACACCGGGGAGCTGTTTTTT. Protein: CAWSTLNTGELFF.

The genes are TRBV20-1 and TRBJ1-1, with D unresolved. The V end was cut by 1 base, the J end by 6 bases, with 6 bases between. The germline CDR1 and CDR2 sequences are DFQATT and SNEGSKA (reference sequence). This CDR3 spans 11 amino acids. The CDR3 DNA follows: TGCAGTGCTAGAGGCCCTTCTGAAGCTTTCTTT. It specifies CSARGPSEAFF.

The rearrangement links TRBV19 to TRBJ2-2, with 14 bases matching TRBD2. The germline gives CDR1 LNHDA, CDR2 SQIVND (reference sequence). The length of the CDR3 is 16 residues. V lost 6 bases, J lost 6 bases, and 6 bases stayed unmatched. DNA of the CDR3: TGTGCCAGTAGCGCATCGACTAGCGGGAGGGCCGGGGAGCTGTTTTTT. It is translated as CASSASTSGRAGELFF. Using reference TRBV19 and TRBJ2-2 for the parts outside the CDR3, the full variable domain is DGGITQSPKYLFRKEGQNVTLSCEQNLNHDAMYWYRQDPGQGLRLIYYSQIVNDFQKGDIAEGYSVSREKKESFPLTVTSAQKNPTAFYLCASSASTSGRAGELFFGEGSRLTVL.

DNA of the CDR3: TGTGCCAGCAGCCCCAGCGGGAGGGCGGGCAATGAGCAGTTCTTC. Encoded protein: CASSPSGRAGNEQFF. The chain has TRBV7-9 and TRBJ2-1; 10 nucleotides agree with TRBD2. Germline trimming cut 5 bases from V and 6 bases from J; bases unmatched to any gene: 7. The CDR3 consists of 15 residues. Germline CDR1 is SEHNR and CDR2 is FQNEAQ (reference sequence).

The chain links TRBV4-1 to TRBJ1-1, with D unresolved. There are 18 residues in the CDR3. V lost 4 bases and J lost 1, with 22 bases in between. Germline V lookup: CDR1 MGHRA, CDR2 YSYEKL. The CDR3 nucleotides read TGCGCCAGCAGCCCCCCCCGTATGGGTTACGGGAAGAACACTGAAGCTTTCTTT. This translates into CASSPPRMGYGKNTEAFF.

In this sample, this clone turned up a few times. This rearrangement joins TRBV4-3 to TRBJ1-5; D perhaps matches TRBD1 (5 bases). This CDR3 region has 14 residues. In germline, CDR1 is LGHNA, CDR2 YSLEER. Trimming took 0 bases from V and 5 from J, leaving 8 bases between them. The CDR3 bases are TGCGCCAGCAGCCAAGATCGGGGGGATCAGCCCCAGCATTTT. Its protein product is CASSQDRGDQPQHF.

The rearrangement joins TRBV14 to TRBJ1-2; no clear D gene. The CDR3 runs to 12 residues. Trimming cost V 4 bases and J 2 bases, with 5 bases left between them. Germline V lookup: CDR1 SGHDN, CDR2 FVKESK. The DNA for the CDR3 is TGTGCCAGCAGCCGTGGCAACTATGGCTACACCTTC. As protein: CASSRGNYGYTF.

The chain recombines TRBV5-8 with TRBJ2-7; D could derive from TRBD1 or TRBD2 (5 bases each). Germline V gene lookup returns CDR1 SGHTS and CDR2 YDEGEE. The V end was cut by 5 bases, the J end by 3 bases, with 12 bases between. The CDR3 covers 13 residues. CDR3 loop: CASSRRDGYEQYF. CDR3 coding DNA: TGTGCCAGCAGTCGCCGGGACGGCTACGAGCAGTACTTC.

This clone was detected only once. The rearrangement joins TRBV6-6 to TRBJ1-5; D may be TRBD1 (6 bases). The V end lost 6 bases, the J end lost 5 bases, and 11 bases lay between the germline ends. The length of the CDR3 is 13 residues. In germline, CDR1 is MNHNY, CDR2 SVGAGI (reference sequence). CDR3 region: CASSRDTYQPQHF. The DNA for the CDR3 is TGTGCCAGCAGCAGGGACACCTATCAGCCCCAGCATTTT.

CDR3 sequence: CASSLLGGYYNEQFF. The CDR3 nucleotides are TGTGCCAGCAGCTTGTTGGGAGGTTACTACAATGAGCAGTTCTTC. The rearrangement uses TRBV11-2 and TRBJ2-1, with D perhaps matching TRBD2 (6 bases). V shed 3 bases and J shed 3 bases, with 12 bases lying between them. The CDR3 runs to 15 residues. CDR1 and CDR2 (germline): SGHAT, FQNNGV.

The rearrangement uses TRBV19 and TRBJ2-5; D is unresolved. V lost 3 bases and J lost 4, with 9 bases in between. There are 13 residues in the CDR3. CDR1 and CDR2 (germline): LNHDA, SQIVND (reference sequence). The CDR3 nucleotides read TGTGCCAGTAGTATGATACCCTCAGAGACCCAGTACTTC. This gives the protein CASSMIPSETQYF.

The V call is TRBV10-1, the J call TRBJ2-1, with 9 positions matching TRBD2. Germline lookup yields CDR1 WNHNN and CDR2 SYGVQD (reference sequence). With V trimmed by 3 bases and J by 6 bases, 9 bases remained unmatched. This CDR3 comprises 16 residues. The CDR3 DNA sequence: TGCGCCAGCAGTGACCCGGGACTAGCAGAGACCAATGAGCAGTTCTTC. It encodes CASSDPGLAETNEQFF.

This chain connects TRBV18 to TRBJ2-5; 7 positions agree with TRBD1. Trimming took 2 bases from V and 4 from J; bases not matched to a gene: 13. CDR1 and CDR2 (germline): KGHSH, LQKENI. The CDR3 length is 17 residues. The CDR3 coding sequence is TGTGCCAGCTCACCATCACACCGGGACAGAGGTGGAGAGACCCAGTACTTC. Its protein is CASSPSHRDRGGETQYF.

Concerning this clone: Other nucleotide sequences in the sample specify the same CDR3. CDR3 protein: CASSLQGVTEAFF. The CDR3 region has the DNA TGTGCCAGCAGCTTGCAGGGTGTCACTGAAGCTTTCTTT. J is TRBJ1-1 and V is TRBV5-6; D is perhaps TRBD1 (5 bases). The CDR3 contains 13 residues. Germline V gene data show CDR1 as SGHDT and CDR2 as YYEEEE. Trimming took off 1 base at V and 4 bases at J, with 8 bases between the two ends.

The chain recombines TRBV6-6 with TRBJ2-2; no definite D call. This CDR3 contains 13 residues. Trimming removed 10 bases from V and 6 bases from J, with 15 bases in between. The germline CDR1 and CDR2 sequences are MNHNY and SVGAGI (reference sequence). The CDR3 loop is CATCLASAGELFF. The CDR3 bases are TGTGCCACCTGCTTGGCTTCCGCCGGGGAGCTGTTTTTT.